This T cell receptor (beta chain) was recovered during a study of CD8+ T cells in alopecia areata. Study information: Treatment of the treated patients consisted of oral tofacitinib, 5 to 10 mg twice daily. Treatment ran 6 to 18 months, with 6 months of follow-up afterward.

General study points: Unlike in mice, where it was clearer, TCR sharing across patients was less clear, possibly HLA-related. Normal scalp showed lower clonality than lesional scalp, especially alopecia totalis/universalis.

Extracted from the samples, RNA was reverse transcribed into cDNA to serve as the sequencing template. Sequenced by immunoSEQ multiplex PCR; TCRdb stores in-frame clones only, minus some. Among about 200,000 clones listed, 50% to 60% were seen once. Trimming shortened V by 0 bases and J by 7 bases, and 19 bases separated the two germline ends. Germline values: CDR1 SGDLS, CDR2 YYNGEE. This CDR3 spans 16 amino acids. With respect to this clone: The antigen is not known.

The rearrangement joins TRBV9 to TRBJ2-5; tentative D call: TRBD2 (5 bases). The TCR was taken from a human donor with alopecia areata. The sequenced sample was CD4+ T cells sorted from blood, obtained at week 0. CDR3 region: CASSVGSIRTPGTQYF. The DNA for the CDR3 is TGTGCCAGCAGCGTAGGGTCCATTCGGACTCCCGGGACCCAGTACTTC.